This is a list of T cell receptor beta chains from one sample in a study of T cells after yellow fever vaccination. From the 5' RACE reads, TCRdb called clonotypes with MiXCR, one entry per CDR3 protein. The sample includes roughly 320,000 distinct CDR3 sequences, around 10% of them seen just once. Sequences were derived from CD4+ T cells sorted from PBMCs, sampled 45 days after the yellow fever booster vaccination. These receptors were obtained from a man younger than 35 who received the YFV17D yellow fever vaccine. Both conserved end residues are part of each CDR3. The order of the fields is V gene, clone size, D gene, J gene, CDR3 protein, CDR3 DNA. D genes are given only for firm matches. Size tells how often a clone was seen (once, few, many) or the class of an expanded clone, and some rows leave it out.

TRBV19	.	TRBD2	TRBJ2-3	CASSSGGGSTDTQYF	TGTGCCAGTTCGAGCGGGGGAGGAAGCACAGATACGCAGTATTTT
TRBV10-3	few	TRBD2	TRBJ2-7	CAISEATSGGAREQYF	TGTGCCATCAGTGAGGCTACTAGCGGGGGGGCCCGGGAGCAGTACTTC
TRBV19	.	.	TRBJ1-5	CASSIAGAGSNQPQHF	TGTGCCAGTAGTATAGCAGGGGCGGGAAGCAATCAGCCCCAGCATTTT
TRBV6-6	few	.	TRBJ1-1	CASSKPGFVEAFF	TGTGCCAGCAGTAAGCCAGGGTTTGTGGAAGCTTTCTTT
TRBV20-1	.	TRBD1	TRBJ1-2	CSATQGQALRGYTF	TGCAGTGCCACCCAGGGACAGGCGTTGCGGGGCTACACCTTC
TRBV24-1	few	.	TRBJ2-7	CATSGPRGEQYF	TGTGCCACCAGTGGACCGCGGGGCGAGCAGTACTTC
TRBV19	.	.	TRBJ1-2	CASSISRGTSNYGYTF	TGTGCCAGTAGTATATCCAGGGGCACATCTAACTATGGCTACACCTTC
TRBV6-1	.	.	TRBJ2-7	CASSKATAGSYEQYF	TGTGCCAGCAGTAAAGCTACAGCGGGTTCGTACGAGCAGTACTTC
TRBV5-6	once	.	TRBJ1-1	CASSPYNGAEAFF	TGTGCCAGCAGCCCTTACAACGGGGCTGAAGCTTTCTTT
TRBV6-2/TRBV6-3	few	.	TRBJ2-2	CASSENTGELFF	TGTGCCAGCAGTGAAAACACCGGGGAGCTGTTTTTT
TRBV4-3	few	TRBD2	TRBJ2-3	CASSARAGGPDTQYF	TGCGCCAGCAGCGCACGGGCGGGGGGGCCGGATACGCAGTATTTT
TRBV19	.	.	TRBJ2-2	CASSTGEFGELFF	TGTGCCAGTAGTACCGGGGAATTCGGGGAGCTGTTTTTT
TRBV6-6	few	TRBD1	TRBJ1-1	CASSYSYQGETEAFF	TGTGCCAGCAGTTACTCATATCAGGGGGAAACTGAAGCTTTCTTT
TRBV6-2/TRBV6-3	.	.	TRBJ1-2	CASSYRRGAGDNYGYTF	TGTGCCAGCAGTTATCGCCGAGGGGCAGGGGATAACTATGGCTACACCTTC
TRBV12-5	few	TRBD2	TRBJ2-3	CASGLGGYTDTQYF	TGTGCTAGTGGCCTCGGGGGGTACACAGATACGCAGTATTTT
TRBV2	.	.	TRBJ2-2	CASSQLWELFF	TGTGCCAGCAGTCAACTGTGGGAGCTGTTTTTT
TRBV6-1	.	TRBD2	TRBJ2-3	CASSSPLTSGGYTDTQYF	TGTGCCAGCAGCTCACCCCTAACTAGCGGGGGATACACAGATACGCAGTATTTT
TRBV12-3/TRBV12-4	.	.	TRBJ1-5	CASSFRDPLGNSNQPQHF	TGTGCCAGCAGTTTCCGGGACCCCCTAGGCAATAGCAATCAGCCCCAGCATTTT
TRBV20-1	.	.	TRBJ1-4	CSASIPPTNEKLFF	TGCAGTGCTAGTATACCTCCAACTAATGAAAAACTGTTTTTT
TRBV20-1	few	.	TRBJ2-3	CSASGADTTDTQYF	TGCAGTGCTTCGGGGGCGGATACCACAGATACGCAGTATTTT
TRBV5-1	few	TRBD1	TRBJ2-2	CASSRRQGATTGELFF	TGCGCCAGCAGCCGTAGACAGGGGGCGACCACCGGGGAGCTGTTTTTT
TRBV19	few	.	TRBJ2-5	CASSPQPQETQYF	TGTGCCAGTAGTCCTCAGCCTCAAGAGACCCAGTACTTC
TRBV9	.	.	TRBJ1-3	CASSAGGTGNTIYF	TGTGCCAGCAGCGCGGGGGGTACTGGAAACACCATATATTTT
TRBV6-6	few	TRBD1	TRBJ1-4	CASSPGGGQEKLFF	TGTGCCAGCAGCCCGGGAGGGGGCCAGGAAAAACTGTTTTTT
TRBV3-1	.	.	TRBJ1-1	CASSTTGTNTEAFF	TGTGCCAGCAGCACGACAGGAACGAACACTGAAGCTTTCTTT
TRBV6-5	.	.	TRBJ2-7	CASSYSLAGGYEQYF	TGTGCCAGCAGTTACTCTCTTGCGGGTGGCTACGAGCAGTACTTC
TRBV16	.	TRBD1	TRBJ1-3	CASSQRGTVSGNTIYF	TGTGCCAGCAGCCAACGCGGGACAGTCTCTGGAAACACCATATATTTT
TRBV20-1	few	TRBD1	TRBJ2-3	CSASRTGVLADTQYF	TGCAGTGCTTCCCGGACAGGGGTCCTCGCAGATACGCAGTATTTT
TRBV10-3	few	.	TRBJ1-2	CAISDHEGPSRARGYTF	TGTGCCATCTCGGACCACGAAGGGCCCTCCAGGGCACGTGGCTACACCTTC
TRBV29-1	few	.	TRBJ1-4	CSVGQQGNEKLFF	TGCAGCGTTGGGCAGCAGGGGAATGAAAAACTGTTTTTT
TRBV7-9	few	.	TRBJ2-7	CASTFGQGPYEQYF	TGTGCCAGCACCTTCGGGCAGGGCCCCTACGAGCAGTACTTC
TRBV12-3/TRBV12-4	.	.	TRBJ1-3	CASSQYSGNTIYF	TGTGCCAGCAGTCAGTACTCTGGAAACACCATATATTTT
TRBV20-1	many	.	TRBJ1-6	CSARSEGTHNSPLHF	TGCAGTGCTAGAAGCGAGGGGACTCATAATTCACCCCTCCACTTT
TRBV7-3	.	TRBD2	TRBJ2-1	CASSLRSSGGVSGSYNEQFF	TGTGCCAGCAGCCTAAGGTCTAGCGGGGGGGTAAGCGGTAGCTACAATGAGCAGTTCTTC
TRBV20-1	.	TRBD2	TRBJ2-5	CSARERGQETQYF	TGCAGTGCTAGGGAGCGGGGCCAAGAGACCCAGTACTTC
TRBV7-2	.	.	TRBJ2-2	CASSLRQVNTGELFF	TGTGCCAGCAGCCTCCGACAGGTGAACACCGGGGAGCTGTTTTTT
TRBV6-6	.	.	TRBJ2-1	CASSRAKRSNEQFF	TGTGCCAGCAGTCGGGCGAAAAGGAGCAATGAGCAGTTCTTC
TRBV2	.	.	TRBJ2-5	CASSVDSQETQYF	TGTGCCAGCAGTGTCGACAGTCAAGAGACCCAGTACTTC
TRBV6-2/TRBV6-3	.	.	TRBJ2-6	CASDKFGTGANVLTF	TGTGCCAGCGATAAGTTCGGGACAGGGGCCAACGTCCTGACTTTC
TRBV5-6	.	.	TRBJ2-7	CASSLVKGNSYEQYF	TGTGCCAGCAGCTTGGTAAAGGGGAACTCCTACGAGCAGTACTTC
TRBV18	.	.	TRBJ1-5	CASSPAAASNQPQHF	TGTGCCAGCTCACCAGCGGCGGCTAGCAATCAGCCCCAGCATTTT
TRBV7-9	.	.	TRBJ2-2	CASSPLGGPVGELFF	TGTGCCAGCAGCCCGTTGGGGGGGCCAGTCGGGGAGCTGTTTTTT
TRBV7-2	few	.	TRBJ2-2	CASSLQGGTTGELFF	TGTGCCAGCAGCCTGCAGGGGGGAACTACCGGGGAGCTGTTTTTT
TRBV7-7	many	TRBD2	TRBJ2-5	CASSFGSGGSGETQYF	TGTGCCAGCAGCTTTGGAAGCGGGGGAAGTGGAGAGACCCAGTACTTC
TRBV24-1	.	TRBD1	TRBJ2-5	CATSGAGGDETQYF	TGTGCCACCAGTGGGGCAGGGGGCGATGAGACCCAGTACTTC
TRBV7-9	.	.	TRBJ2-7	CASSPEGAYEQYF	TGTGCCAGCAGCCCAGAGGGGGCCTACGAGCAGTACTTC
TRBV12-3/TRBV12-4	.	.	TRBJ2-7	CASSPPTSPYEQYF	TGTGCCAGCAGTCCCCCGACCTCCCCCTACGAGCAGTACTTC